These 32 T cell receptor beta chains came from one sample sequenced in a study of T cell responses to AZD1222 COVID-19 vaccine. TCRdb keeps only in-frame clones here, not all; method: immunoSEQ multiplex PCR. Among roughly 160,000 clones listed, about 90% were seen once. The sequencing here drew on peripheral blood, taken on day 0 of AZD1222 vaccination. Receptors originate from an adult in good health.

The rearrangement joins TRBV19 to TRBJ1-5; TRBD1 is a possible D gene (5 bases). The CDR3 spans 13 residues. The germline V gene has CDR1 LNHDA and CDR2 SQIVND (reference sequence). The germline V and J ends were trimmed by 10 bases and 0 bases, with 10 bases remaining between them. The CDR3 DNA follows: TGTGCCACCTCGACAGATAGCAATCAGCCCCAGCATTTT. Its protein product is CATSTDSNQPQHF.

The J gene is TRBJ1-2, the V gene TRBV19, with D possibly TRBD1 on 6 matching bases. CDR1 is LNHDA and CDR2 is SQIVND in the germline V gene (reference sequence). The CDR3 has 17 amino acids. V lost 0 bases, J lost 4 bases, and 18 bases lay in between. DNA for the CDR3: TGTGCCAGTAGTATAGACTCGAGGGACATCTCGTTCTATGGCTACACCTTC. Protein product: CASSIDSRDISFYGYTF.

This clone turned up a few times. The gene calls are TRBV7-9 and TRBJ2-7; 7 bases agree with TRBD1. The CDR3 consists of 13 residues. Germline V CDR1 and CDR2: SEHNR, FQNEAQ (reference sequence). V lost 3 bases and J lost 3; bases outside the gene matches: 2. The CDR3 sequence is CASSLTGFYEQYF. In DNA form, the CDR3 reads TGTGCCAGCAGCTTGACAGGGTTCTACGAGCAGTACTTC. Variable domain in full (rest from reference TRBV7-9 and TRBJ2-7): DTGVSQNPRHKITKRGQNVTFRCDPISEHNRLYWYRQTLGQGPEFLTYFQNEAQLEKSRLLSDRFSAERPKGSFSTLEIQRTEQGDSAMYLCASSLTGFYEQYFGPGTRLTVT.

This sequence joins TRBV19 and TRBJ1-1; a possible D gene is TRBD1 (5 bases). Germline V gives CDR1 LNHDA, CDR2 SQIVND (reference sequence). This CDR3 region has 15 residues. Trimming stripped 5 bases from V and 4 bases from J, with 17 bases between. The CDR3 coding sequence is TGTGCCAGTAGTGAGTTGCGCGGGACTGGCACTGAAGCTTTCTTT. This gives the protein CASSELRGTGTEAFF.

The V call is TRBV6-6, the J call TRBJ1-5, with TRBD1 identical over 7 bases. The germline gives CDR1 MNHNY, CDR2 SVGAGI (reference sequence). The J segment lost 2 bases and the V segment lost 6 bases, leaving 4 bases of the junction unmatched. The CDR3 loop spans 14 amino acids. The CDR3 sequence: CASRGDRGNQPQHF. CDR3 bases: TGTGCCAGCAGGGGCGACAGGGGCAATCAGCCCCAGCATTTT.

V usage is TRBV13 and J usage is TRBJ2-3; D is uncertain. This CDR3 is built from 13 residues. Trimming shortened V by 6 bases and J by 0 bases, and 7 bases separated the two germline ends. Germline V gene data show CDR1 as PRHDT and CDR2 as FYEKMQ (reference sequence). The CDR3 sequence is CASSVASTDTQYF. In nucleotides, the CDR3 is TGTGCCAGCAGTGTAGCTAGCACAGATACGCAGTATTTT.

This clone was seen just once. The chain couples TRBV9 to TRBJ1-3, with D tentatively TRBD1 (5 bases). The germline gives CDR1 SGDLS, CDR2 YYNGEE. Deletions cut 3 bases from V and 8 bases from J, with 12 bases between. The CDR3 extends over 13 amino acids. CDR3 sequence: CASSGSRGDTIYF. The CDR3 coding sequence is TGTGCCAGCAGCGGATCCCGGGGGGACACCATATATTTT.

This chain uses TRBV6-5 with TRBJ2-5; D unclear. V gave up 7 bases and J gave up 5 bases, with 17 bases separating them. The CDR3 extends over 14 amino acids. Germline V CDR1 and CDR2: MNHEY, SVGAGI. CDR3 nucleotides: TGTGCCAGCACCCGAGGTTTAGGGTGGGAGACCCAGTACTTC. This gives the protein CASTRGLGWETQYF.

The CDR3: CASSQDAIMNTEAFF. The CDR3 nucleotides read TGTGCCAGCAGCCAAGATGCGATAATGAACACTGAAGCTTTCTTT. The chain recombines TRBV3-1 (or the pseudogene TRBV3-2) with TRBJ1-1; D not resolved. The CDR3 is made up of 15 amino acids. Trimming left V 0 bases short and J 0 bases short, with 8 bases between. In germline, CDR1 is LGHDT, CDR2 YNNKEL (reference sequence).

The chain couples TRBV5-1 to TRBJ2-7; TRBD1 matches 8 bases. Germline loops: CDR1 SGHRS, CDR2 YFSETQ. V shed 0 bases, J shed 3 bases, and the junction held 5 bases outside the gene matches. The CDR3 spans 15 residues. The CDR3 reads CASSLAGTGFYEQYF. CDR3 bases: TGCGCCAGCAGCTTGGCCGGGACAGGATTCTACGAGCAGTACTTC.

V usage is TRBV6-2 or TRBV6-3 and J usage is TRBJ2-7; 10 bases align to TRBD2. This CDR3 has 14 residues. Germline CDR1 MNHEY, CDR2 SVGEGT. V trimming: 4 bases; J trimming: 2 bases; junction bases outside the gene matches: 2. CDR3 protein: CASSWTSGPYEQYF. The CDR3 DNA reads as TGTGCCAGCAGTTGGACTAGCGGCCCCTACGAGCAGTACTTC.

The chain is built from TRBV5-4 and TRBJ1-2; a weak D match, TRBD1 (5 bases). With 4 bases removed from V and 1 base from J, the gap between germline ends came to 17 bases. Germline V gives CDR1 SGHNT, CDR2 YYREEE (reference sequence). This CDR3 is 16 amino acids long. Written as DNA, the CDR3 is TGTGCCAGCAGCCAAAGGTCAGGGATCTATAACTATGGCTACACCTTC. The encoded protein is CASSQRSGIYNYGYTF.

This chain connects TRBV11-2 to TRBJ1-2; D may be TRBD1 (6 bases). The CDR3 has 12 amino acids. The germline CDR1 and CDR2 sequences are SGHAT and FQNNGV. V lost 4 bases, J lost 9 bases, and 12 bases lay in between. CDR3 loop: CASSSQGISYTF. The CDR3 DNA sequence: TGTGCCAGCAGCTCCCAGGGGATAAGCTACACCTTC.

The V call is TRBV21-1, the J call TRBJ2-7. TRBV21-1 is designated a pseudogene. The CDR3 runs 17 residues. This chain's CDR3 is CASSKALGRGMTYEQYF. The CDR3 DNA reads as TGTGCCAGCAGCAAAGCGCTCGGGCGAGGAATGACCTACGAGCAGTACTTC.

The rearrangement joins TRBV9 to TRBJ2-1, with D possibly called TRBD1 or TRBD2 (6 bases each). The germline V gene has CDR1 SGDLS and CDR2 YYNGEE. Trimming took off 4 bases at V and 7 bases at J, with 21 bases between the two ends. The CDR3 extends over 16 amino acids. The CDR3 DNA sequence: TGTGCCAGCAGCACCCCCGTCGCCGGGGGCTTGAATGAGCAGTTCTTC. It specifies CASSTPVAGGLNEQFF.

V is TRBV5-4 and J is TRBJ1-1, with 12 nucleotides matching TRBD1. J lost 1 base, V lost 4 bases, and 5 bases had no gene match. The CDR3 contains 16 residues. Germline CDR1 and CDR2: SGHNT and YYREEE (reference sequence). CDR3 protein: CASSQGQGAWNTEAFF. CDR3 nucleotide sequence: TGTGCCAGCAGCCAGGGACAGGGGGCGTGGAACACTGAAGCTTTCTTT.

CDR3 sequence: CASSPTRQGTQYF. The CDR3 bases are TGTGCCAGCTCACCCACCCGTCAGGGGACCCAGTACTTC. V gene TRBV18 combines with J gene TRBJ2-5, with D perhaps TRBD1 (5 bases). V shed 3 bases and J shed 7 bases, with 12 bases lying between them. CDR3 length: 13 residues. Germline CDR1 KGHSH, CDR2 LQKENI.

CDR3 in amino acids: CASSQGLGINQPQHF. The CDR3 coding sequence is TGTGCCAGCAGCCAAGGGTTAGGAATTAATCAGCCCCAGCATTTT. The V call is TRBV3-1 (or the pseudogene TRBV3-2), the J call TRBJ1-5, with unresolved D. The germline V gene has CDR1 LGHDT and CDR2 YNNKEL (reference sequence). V gave up 1 base and J gave up 4 bases, with 11 bases separating them. CDR3 length: 15 residues.

V gene TRBV28 combines with J gene TRBJ1-1; no firm D call. The germline CDR1 and CDR2 sequences are MDHEN and SYDVKM. The length of the CDR3 is 13 residues. V lost 5 bases, J lost 0 bases, and 7 bases lay in between. DNA for the CDR3: TGTGCCAGCAGTCTGGTCATGAACACTGAAGCTTTCTTT. This gives the protein CASSLVMNTEAFF.

The rearrangement uses TRBV21-1 and TRBJ1-1. TRBV21-1 is a documented pseudogene. This CDR3 is 13 amino acids long. Here the CDR3 DNA reads TGTGCCAGCAGCACCCTGCCCGGATCTGAAGCTTTCTTT. Protein sequence: CASSTLPGSEAFF.

A single count supports this clone. The chain combines TRBV11-2 with TRBJ2-2; D gene ambiguous. CDR1 and CDR2 from the germline V gene are SGHAT and FQNNGV. The CDR3 covers 13 residues. Trimming took off 5 bases at V and 5 bases at J, with 9 bases between the two ends. CDR3 in amino acids: CASSIERTGELFF. In DNA, the CDR3 is TGTGCCAGCAGCATCGAGCGAACCGGGGAGCTGTTTTTT.

The chain carries TRBV6-5 and TRBJ1-6; possible D gene TRBD1, 6 bases. This CDR3 has 13 amino acids. Germline CDR1 is MNHEY and CDR2 is SVGAGI. V lost 8 bases to trimming and J lost 6 bases, with 11 bases between them. CDR3 in amino acids: CASRGGSNSPLHF. In DNA form, the CDR3 reads TGTGCCAGCCGAGGGGGGAGTAATTCACCCCTCCACTTT.

The rearrangement joins TRBV25-1 to TRBJ2-5; D may be TRBD1 (6 bases). CDR1 is MGHDK, CDR2 SYGVNS, per germline. V lost 6 bases to trimming and J lost 4 bases, with 15 bases between them. This CDR3 has 14 amino acids. This CDR3 reads CASRGRAGAETQYF. DNA for the CDR3: TGTGCCAGCAGAGGAAGGGCAGGGGCAGAGACCCAGTACTTC. Full variable domain (missing parts from reference TRBV25-1 and TRBJ2-5): EADIYQTPRYLVIGTGKKITLECSQTMGHDKMYWYQQDPGMELHLIHYSYGVNSTEKGDLSSESTVSRIRTEHFPLTLESARPSHTSQYLCASRGRAGAETQYFGPGTRLLVL.

This chain links TRBV7-2 with TRBJ1-2; 12 nucleotides line up with TRBD1. The CDR3 sequence is 15 residues long. Per germline, CDR1 SGHTA and CDR2 FQGNSA. The J segment lost 5 bases and the V segment lost 4 bases, leaving 5 bases of the junction unmatched. The CDR3 reads CASSSGQGAGYGYTF. The CDR3 DNA follows: TGTGCCAGCAGCTCGGGACAGGGGGCGGGGTATGGCTACACCTTC.

V usage is TRBV4-1 and J usage is TRBJ1-1; 8 nucleotides agree with TRBD1. The germline V gene encodes CDR1 MGHRA and CDR2 YSYEKL. The CDR3 covers 13 residues. V was clipped by 6 bases and J by 6 bases; unmatched bases: 6. The CDR3 DNA reads as TGCGCCAGCAGATCCAGGGGGCGGGCTGAAGCTTTCTTT. It yields the protein CASRSRGRAEAFF.

The rearrangement uses TRBV19 and TRBJ2-1, with D perhaps TRBD2 (7 bases). With 3 bases removed from V and 5 bases from J, the gap between germline ends came to 11 bases. CDR3 length: 14 residues. Germline assignment: CDR1 LNHDA and CDR2 SQIVND (reference sequence). The CDR3 DNA follows: TGTGCCAGTAGTATCGGCGGGGGCCACAATGAGCAGTTCTTC. Its translation: CASSIGGGHNEQFF.

The J gene is TRBJ2-7, the V gene TRBV5-1, with 12 bases identical to TRBD2. Germline CDR1 SGHRS, CDR2 YFSETQ. The CDR3 loop spans 15 amino acids. The junction had 12 bases not matched to a gene; V was cut back by 4 bases and J by 10 bases. The DNA for the CDR3 is TGCGCCAGCAGCCCCCGAAGGACTAGCGGGGAGGTTCAGTACTTC. Translation: CASSPRRTSGEVQYF.

A single count supports this clone. The chain links TRBV29-1 to TRBJ2-7; D perhaps matches TRBD2 (7 bases). From germline, CDR1 is SQVTM and CDR2 ANQGSEA. The CDR3 is 13 residues long. Between the trimmed V and J ends, which lost 8 bases and 2 bases, there was a span of 16 bases. The CDR3: CSIKGGETYEQYF. CDR3 bases: TGCAGCATTAAGGGGGGGGAAACCTACGAGCAGTACTTC.

This chain connects TRBV12-3 or TRBV12-4 to TRBJ2-3, with 7 bases matching TRBD1. Trimming at V came to 3 bases and at J to 9 bases, leaving 3 bases not matched to a gene. The CDR3 is made up of 12 amino acids. The DNA for the CDR3 is TGTGCCAGCAGTTTCAGGGACAGAACGCAGTATTTT. Residues: CASSFRDRTQYF.

This sequence joins TRBV27 and TRBJ1-2, with D tentatively TRBD1 (5 bases). Trimming left V 5 bases short and J 4 bases short, with 11 bases between. The CDR3 runs to 13 residues. Germline assignment: CDR1 MNHEY and CDR2 SMNVEV (reference sequence). As DNA, the CDR3 is TGTGCCAGCAGTCTCCGGGACGGCTATGGCTACACCTTC. Its protein is CASSLRDGYGYTF.

The gene calls are TRBV6-5 and TRBJ1-2; D may be TRBD1 (5 bases). There are 12 residues in the CDR3. The V gene lost 5 bases and the J gene lost 7 bases, with 11 bases spanning the gap. Germline V lookup: CDR1 MNHEY, CDR2 SVGAGI. The CDR3 nucleotides read TGTGCCAGCAGTACAGGTCCTGGTGGCTACACCTTC. It is translated as CASSTGPGGYTF.

The gene calls are TRBV28 and TRBJ1-1; 7 bases agree with TRBD1. This CDR3 is 13 amino acids long. V trimming: 3 bases; J trimming: 11 bases; junction bases outside the gene matches: 9. Germline loops: CDR1 MDHEN, CDR2 SYDVKM. The CDR3 reads CASSFKGGRRAFF. CDR3 coding DNA: TGTGCCAGCAGTTTTAAAGGGGGCCGGAGGGCTTTCTTT.